This T cell receptor beta chain emerged from a study of Graves' ophthalmopathy and Graves' hyperthyroidism (dated 2018 in TCRdb). With regard to the full study: Peripheral blood was collected at initial diagnosis, before any treatment. To tell Graves' ophthalmopathy apart from Graves' hyperthyroidism, and to predict which patients would progress to ophthalmopathy, the study relied on TCR beta repertoire signatures. In total, 135 blood samples were TCR-sequenced: around 42 ophthalmopathy, 75 hyperthyroidism and some 17 hyperthyroidism-to-ophthalmopathy patients. To explore V-J signatures distinguishing ophthalmopathy from hyperthyroidism, a discovery set of some 100 patients (about 41 ophthalmopathy, around 55 stable hyperthyroidism) was enrolled. For independent validation, a separate cohort was made up of about 18 hyperthyroidism patients plus 17 patients who later progressed from hyperthyroidism to ophthalmopathy. T-cell repertoires of thyroid tissue and blood were compared in 5 or 6 hyperthyroidism patients. Once sampling was done, hyperthyroidism patients were given methimazole at a starting dose of 30 mg daily, while ophthalmopathy patients were given high-dose intravenous methylprednisolone. The 90 to 100 discovery patients were randomly split 7:3 into training and test sets.

TCR beta CDR3 regions were amplified from RNA transcripts for repertoire sequencing. The first round of RT-PCR was done with HTBI primers and the Qiagen OneStep RT-PCR kit, and was followed by a second round of multiplex PCR, then size selection and purification. Libraries were sequenced on an Illumina HiSeq2000 using paired-end 100 bp reads. The authors' pipeline ran thus. SOAPnuke was used to process the reads, removing any read that contained adapters or uncalled bases, had a mean Phred below 15, or lacked an exact match to the constant primer or identifier. High-quality paired reads were merged with COPE v1.2.5. Clonotypes were defined as unique nucleotide sequences and were aligned to IMGT TRB V, D and J references using MiTCR v1.1. Analysis was restricted to V-J combinations with a frequency above 0.0001, which covered 98% to 99.2% of repertoires. For each V-J combination, a TCR clonal expansion and chaos score was defined as the ratio of F50 clonal expansion to chaos observed in the TCRdist matrix. Welch's t-statistics and random forest were used to reduce the features to about twelve V-J combinations, which were then used as input to a naive Bayes classifier. The Morisita-Horn index was used to measure how similar the thyroid and blood repertoires were. TCRdb ran its own pipeline on the public reads, namely fastp trimming at Q25 and MiXCR clone calling, and kept in-frame beta chains. Every CDR3 protein is listed once, alongside the most common genes and DNA of its rows. The V and J calls, along with clone size, are taken from TCRdb and not from the paper's own processing. The sample has approximately 480,000 distinct CDR3 sequences on record, approximately 15% of them singletons. Jointly, the top ten make up 8% to 10% of the sample.

According to the germline V gene (reference sequence), CDR1 reads PRHDT and CDR2 reads FYEKMQ. V was cut back by 6 bases and J by 7 bases, leaving a gap of 16 bases between them. There are 14 amino acids in the CDR3, from cysteine to phenylalanine inclusive. This entry keeps only the CDR3 DNA: 42 bases, framed from base 1. Patients with ophthalmopathy had moderately to severely active disease, with a Clinical Activity Score of 3 or more, a NOSPECS grade of 4 or more, and a disease duration of less than 3 months. Patients were excluded if they had other autoimmune diseases, uncontrolled infections, pregnancy or lactation. Clinical symptoms, serum thyroxine, TRAb, thyroid ultrasound and orbital computed tomography formed the basis of the diagnosis. Using Ficoll-Paque density gradient centrifugation, PBMCs were isolated from 9 to 10 ml of fresh peripheral blood. Total RNA was extracted using Trizol reagent, and RNA quality was checked on an Agilent 2100 Bioanalyzer.

At least ten counts were recorded for this clonotype. Its target antigen remains unknown. Per-base quality was not reported, and no clone a single base away is much larger than it. What the study reported, not specific to this receptor: In validation, the model predicted ophthalmopathy progression with about 64% sensitivity and less than 80% specificity; some 13 predicted patients were CT-confirmed with GO in a median of approximately six months. In cross-validation, the 13-signature model distinguished ophthalmopathy from stable hyperthyroidism with 87.88% sensitivity and 81.08% specificity, while in the test set the corresponding values were around 79% and 71%. Most of the expanded thyroid clonotypes with a frequency above 0.001 were also detected in blood, and it was suggested that the thyroid immune response may be reflected by blood repertoires. No statistical method was used to set the sample size in advance, and the investigators knew which group each participant was assigned to.

This TCR was recovered from a woman in her 30s with Graves' ophthalmopathy. Donor details come from another sample of the same person, matched by shared clones. Source material: blood. The chain employs TRBV13 and TRBJ1-5; possibly the D gene is TRBD1, per 6 matching bases. The DNA is as follows: TGTGCCAGCAGTTTGGGGCAGGGGAGGCAGCCCCAGCATTTT. This is translated as CASSLGQGRQPQHF.